This is a list of T cell receptor beta chains from one sample in a study of CD8 T cells in Susac syndrome. A single record per CDR3 protein comes from TCRdb applying MiXCR to the immunoSEQ multiplex PCR reads. The data show some 450,000 distinct CDR3 sequences, 85% seen once. The sample comprised CD8+ T cells from PBMCs. Receptor source: a human donor with multiple sclerosis. CDR3s include the opening cysteine and the closing phenylalanine or tryptophan. Fields, in order: clone size, CDR3 length, V gene, D gene, J gene, CDR3 DNA, CDR3 protein. The D gene is left open where the match is weak. Not every row has a clone size; where given, it reads once, few, many or a size class.

size: NA
length: 15
V: TRBV12-3/TRBV12-4
D: NA
J: TRBJ2-1
DNA: TGTGCCAGCACCCGACTAGTCTTGGAGGACAATGAGCAGTTCTTC
CDR3: CASTRLVLEDNEQFF

size: once
length: 17
V: TRBV10-1
D: TRBD1
J: TRBJ1-3
DNA: TGCGCCAGCAGTGCCGGACAGGGACCTAGCTCTGGAAACACCATATATTTT
CDR3: CASSAGQGPSSGNTIYF

size: NA
length: 13
V: TRBV18
D: NA
J: TRBJ2-2
DNA: TGTGCCAGCCCGCGCCAAAACACCGGGGAGCTGTTTTTT
CDR3: CASPRQNTGELFF

size: NA
length: 14
V: TRBV7-6
D: NA
J: TRBJ2-3
DNA: TGTGCCAGCAGCTTAGCTAGCCCCACAGATACGCAGTATTTT
CDR3: CASSLASPTDTQYF

size: NA
length: 16
V: TRBV20-1
D: NA
J: TRBJ1-1
DNA: TGCAGTGCTAGACTTAAACCGGGACGGGAGAACACTGAAGCTTTCTTT
CDR3: CSARLKPGRENTEAFF

size: NA
length: 12
V: TRBV4-1
D: TRBD1
J: TRBJ1-1
DNA: TGTGCCAGCAGCCAGGGGGACACTGAAGCTTTCTTT
CDR3: CASSQGDTEAFF

size: NA
length: 15
V: TRBV6-1
D: NA
J: TRBJ2-2
DNA: TGTGCCAGCAGTGAACTCCCGGACAGTACCGGGGAGCTGTTTTTT
CDR3: CASSELPDSTGELFF

size: NA
length: 15
V: TRBV7-2
D: TRBD1
J: TRBJ2-1
DNA: TGTGCCAGCAGCCTTACCGGGACAGGGGGCAATGAGCAGTTCTTC
CDR3: CASSLTGTGGNEQFF

size: NA
length: 15
V: TRBV30
D: NA
J: TRBJ2-2
DNA: TGTGCCTGGAGTGTTGCCGGGGGTGACACCGGGGAGCTGTTTTTT
CDR3: CAWSVAGGDTGELFF

size: NA
length: 16
V: TRBV5-4
D: TRBD1
J: TRBJ2-1
DNA: TGTGCCAGCAGCTTATCGGGACAGCTAGCCTACAATGAGCAGTTCTTC
CDR3: CASSLSGQLAYNEQFF

size: once
length: 15
V: TRBV28
D: NA
J: TRBJ1-4
DNA: TGTGCCAGCAGTTTATTGGGAAGCGGTAATGAAAAACTGTTTTTT
CDR3: CASSLLGSGNEKLFF

size: NA
length: 11
V: TRBV3-1
D: NA
J: TRBJ1-2
DNA: TGTGCCAGCAGCCAGACAGGTTTATGGACCTTC
CDR3: CASSQTGLWTF

size: NA
length: 12
V: TRBV29-1
D: TRBD1
J: TRBJ1-5
DNA: TGCAGCGCGGGACAGTTCAATCAGCCCCAGCATTTT
CDR3: CSAGQFNQPQHF

size: NA
length: 16
V: TRBV3-1
D: NA
J: TRBJ2-1
DNA: TGTGCCAGCAGCCAAGTTATGGGGCGCTCCTACAATGAGCAGTTCTTC
CDR3: CASSQVMGRSYNEQFF

size: NA
length: 17
V: TRBV10-2
D: NA
J: TRBJ2-6
DNA: TGCGCCAGCAGTGAGGACACACTGGTCTCTGGGGCCAACGTCCTGACTTTC
CDR3: CASSEDTLVSGANVLTF

size: NA
length: 15
V: TRBV7-3
D: TRBD2
J: TRBJ2-3
DNA: TGTGCCAGCAGTACGGGAGGCGGGAGCGGGGATACGCAGTATTTT
CDR3: CASSTGGGSGDTQYF

size: NA
length: 14
V: TRBV5-1
D: TRBD2
J: TRBJ2-3
DNA: TGCGCCAGCAATCGGGAGGGCCAGACAGATACGCAGTATTTT
CDR3: CASNREGQTDTQYF

size: NA
length: 14
V: TRBV14
D: NA
J: TRBJ2-7
DNA: TGTGCCAGCAGCCTTCCGGGGCTTTCCTACGAGCAGTACTTC
CDR3: CASSLPGLSYEQYF

size: NA
length: 16
V: TRBV6-1
D: NA
J: TRBJ2-1
DNA: TGTGCCAGCAGTGAAGACACCCCGAGCTCCTACAATGAGCAGTTCTTC
CDR3: CASSEDTPSSYNEQFF

size: NA
length: 13
V: TRBV30
D: NA
J: TRBJ1-4
DNA: TGTGCCTGGAGTCCGACTGGGAATGAAAAACTGTTTTTT
CDR3: CAWSPTGNEKLFF

size: NA
length: 15
V: TRBV5-4
D: TRBD1
J: TRBJ2-1
DNA: TGTGCCAGCAGCTTGGGCGGGACAGGAGACAATGAGCAGTTCTTC
CDR3: CASSLGGTGDNEQFF

size: few
length: 13
V: TRBV7-6
D: NA
J: TRBJ2-7
DNA: TGTGCCAGCAGCCAGACAGGTTACTACGAGCAGTACTTC
CDR3: CASSQTGYYEQYF

size: once
length: 17
V: TRBV7-9
D: NA
J: TRBJ1-2
DNA: TGTGCCAGCAGCTTAGAGGTTTATGGCAGAAAAAACTATGGCTACACCTTC
CDR3: CASSLEVYGRKNYGYTF

size: NA
length: 16
V: TRBV7-9
D: NA
J: TRBJ2-5
DNA: TGTGCCAGCAGCTTAGCGACCCGCCCCGGGAAAGAGACCCAGTACTTC
CDR3: CASSLATRPGKETQYF

size: NA
length: 15
V: TRBV4-1
D: NA
J: TRBJ2-1
DNA: TGCGCCAGCAGCCAAGGGGACAAATACCACAATGAGCAGTTCTTC
CDR3: CASSQGDKYHNEQFF

size: NA
length: 16
V: TRBV7-8
D: NA
J: TRBJ2-5
DNA: TGTGCCAGCAGCAGATCGGCTGGGGGGCCGGCAGAGACCCAGTACTTC
CDR3: CASSRSAGGPAETQYF

size: NA
length: 17
V: TRBV9
D: TRBD1
J: TRBJ2-5
DNA: TGTGCCAGCAGCGTAGCTATCGGGACAGGGTACCAAGAGACCCAGTACTTC
CDR3: CASSVAIGTGYQETQYF

size: NA
length: 14
V: TRBV12-3/TRBV12-4
D: NA
J: TRBJ2-7
DNA: TGTGCCAGCAGTTTCGGGACAACTTCCGACGAGCAGTACTTC
CDR3: CASSFGTTSDEQYF

size: few
length: 12
V: TRBV27
D: NA
J: TRBJ2-7
DNA: TGTGCCAGCAGTTCCCCCAGCTACGAGCAGTACTTC
CDR3: CASSSPSYEQYF

size: once
length: 15
V: TRBV13
D: NA
J: TRBJ2-3
DNA: TGTGCCAGCAGCTCCTCGCCCAACGAAGGAGATACGCAGTATTTT
CDR3: CASSSSPNEGDTQYF

size: NA
length: 13
V: TRBV2
D: NA
J: TRBJ2-7
DNA: TGTGCCAGCAGTGACCCGGTCTCCTACGAGCAGTACTTC
CDR3: CASSDPVSYEQYF

size: once
length: 14
V: TRBV7-9
D: NA
J: TRBJ1-2
DNA: TGTGCCAGCAGCGCGGGGGGCCAGAACTATGGCTACACCTTC
CDR3: CASSAGGQNYGYTF

size: NA
length: 18
V: TRBV3-1
D: NA
J: TRBJ1-4
DNA: TGTGCCAGCAGCCCGAAGTCACGGACCGATCCAACTAATGAAAAACTGTTTTTT
CDR3: CASSPKSRTDPTNEKLFF

size: NA
length: 13
V: TRBV27
D: NA
J: TRBJ1-1
DNA: TGTGCCAGCAGTTTAACCAGAGGGACTGAAGCTTTCTTT
CDR3: CASSLTRGTEAFF

size: NA
length: 13
V: TRBV28
D: TRBD1
J: TRBJ1-1
DNA: TGTGCCAGCTGTCCCGGGACAGACGCTGAAGCTTTCTTT
CDR3: CASCPGTDAEAFF

size: NA
length: 15
V: TRBV27
D: TRBD2
J: TRBJ2-1
DNA: TGTGCCAGCAGTTCCGGGACTAGCGCATACAATGAGCAGTTCTTC
CDR3: CASSSGTSAYNEQFF

size: NA
length: 13
V: TRBV27
D: NA
J: TRBJ1-1
DNA: TGTGCCAGCAGTTTCCCAGGGTCCACTGAAGCTTTCTTT
CDR3: CASSFPGSTEAFF

size: once
length: 13
V: TRBV28
D: NA
J: TRBJ1-4
DNA: TGTGCCAGCGCCCCCGGGAGCGATGAAAAACTGTTTTTT
CDR3: CASAPGSDEKLFF

size: NA
length: 15
V: TRBV11-2
D: NA
J: TRBJ1-1
DNA: TGTGCCAGCAGCTCCTACAGGGACCCAAACACTGAAGCTTTCTTT
CDR3: CASSSYRDPNTEAFF

size: NA
length: 11
V: TRBV27
D: TRBD1
J: TRBJ1-1
DNA: TGTGCCAGCAGTTCGGGACAGGGAGCTTTCTTT
CDR3: CASSSGQGAFF

size: NA
length: 14
V: TRBV5-4
D: NA
J: TRBJ1-2
DNA: TGTGCCAGCAGCTTGGAATCTTCAAACTATGGCTACACCTTC
CDR3: CASSLESSNYGYTF

size: NA
length: 16
V: TRBV18
D: NA
J: TRBJ2-2
DNA: TGTGCCAGCTCACCACCCGAGAGACACAACACCGGGGAGCTGTTTTTT
CDR3: CASSPPERHNTGELFF

size: NA
length: 15
V: TRBV19
D: NA
J: TRBJ1-3
DNA: TGTGCCAGTAGTATCGGGGAAGGATTTGGAAACACCATATATTTT
CDR3: CASSIGEGFGNTIYF

size: NA
length: 15
V: TRBV27
D: TRBD1
J: TRBJ1-1
DNA: TGTGCCAGCAGTCCTGGGACAGGGGTAGGGACTGAAGCTTTCTTT
CDR3: CASSPGTGVGTEAFF

size: NA
length: 15
V: TRBV10-2
D: TRBD1
J: TRBJ2-7
DNA: TGCGCCAGCAGCGGAGGGACAGGGGGCAGGTACGAGCAGTACTTC
CDR3: CASSGGTGGRYEQYF